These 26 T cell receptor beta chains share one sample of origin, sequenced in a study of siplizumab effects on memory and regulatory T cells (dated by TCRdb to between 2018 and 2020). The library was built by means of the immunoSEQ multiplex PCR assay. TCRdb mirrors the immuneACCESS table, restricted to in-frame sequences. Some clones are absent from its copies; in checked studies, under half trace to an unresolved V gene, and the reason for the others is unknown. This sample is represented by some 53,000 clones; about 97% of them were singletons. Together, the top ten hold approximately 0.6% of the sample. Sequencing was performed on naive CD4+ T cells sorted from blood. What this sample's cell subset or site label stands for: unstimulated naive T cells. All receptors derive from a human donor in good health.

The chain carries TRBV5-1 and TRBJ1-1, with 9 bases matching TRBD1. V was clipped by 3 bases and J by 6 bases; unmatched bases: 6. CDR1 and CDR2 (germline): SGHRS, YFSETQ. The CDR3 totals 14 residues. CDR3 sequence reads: CASSSTGGVPEAFF. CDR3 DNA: TGCGCCAGCAGCTCGACAGGGGGGGTCCCTGAAGCTTTCTTT.

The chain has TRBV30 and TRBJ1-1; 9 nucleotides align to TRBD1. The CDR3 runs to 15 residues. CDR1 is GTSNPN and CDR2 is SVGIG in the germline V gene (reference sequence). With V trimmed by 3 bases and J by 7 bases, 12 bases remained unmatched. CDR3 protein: CAWREDRGSLFEAFF. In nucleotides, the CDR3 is TGTGCCTGGAGGGAGGACAGGGGTTCACTCTTTGAAGCTTTCTTT.

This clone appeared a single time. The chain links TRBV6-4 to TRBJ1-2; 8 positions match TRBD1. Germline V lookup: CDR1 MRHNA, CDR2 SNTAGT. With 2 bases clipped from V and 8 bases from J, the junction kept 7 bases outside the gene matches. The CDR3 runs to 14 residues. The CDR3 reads CASSDPRTGNGYTF. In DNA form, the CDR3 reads TGTGCCAGCAGTGACCCCCGGACAGGGAACGGCTACACCTTC.

CDR3 DNA sequence: TGTGCCAGCAGTTACGGAATCGCCCAAGAGACCCAGTACTTC. Translated, it gives CASSYGIAQETQYF. This chain links TRBV6-5 with TRBJ2-5; no definite D call. The CDR3 totals 14 residues. V was pared by 2 bases and J by 1 base, with 8 bases between. Looked up from germline, CDR1 is MNHEY and CDR2 is SVGAGI.

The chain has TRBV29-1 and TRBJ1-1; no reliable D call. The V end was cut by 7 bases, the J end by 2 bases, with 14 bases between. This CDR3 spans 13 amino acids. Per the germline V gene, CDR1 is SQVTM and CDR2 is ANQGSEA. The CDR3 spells CSADARANTEAFF. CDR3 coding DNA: TGCAGCGCCGACGCGCGGGCAAACACTGAAGCTTTCTTT. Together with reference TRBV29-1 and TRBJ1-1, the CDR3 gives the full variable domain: SAVISQKPSRDICQRGTSLTIQCQVDSQVTMMFWYRQQPGQSLTLIATANQGSEATYESGFVIDKFPISRPNLTFSTLTVSNMSPEDSSIYLCSADARANTEAFFGQGTRLTVV.

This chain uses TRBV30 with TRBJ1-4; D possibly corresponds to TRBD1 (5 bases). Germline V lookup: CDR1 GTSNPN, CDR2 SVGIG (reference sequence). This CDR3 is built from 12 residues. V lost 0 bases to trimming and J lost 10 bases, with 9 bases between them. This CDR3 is CAWSVPGLKLFF. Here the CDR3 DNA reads TGTGCCTGGAGTGTACCAGGGCTAAAACTGTTTTTT.

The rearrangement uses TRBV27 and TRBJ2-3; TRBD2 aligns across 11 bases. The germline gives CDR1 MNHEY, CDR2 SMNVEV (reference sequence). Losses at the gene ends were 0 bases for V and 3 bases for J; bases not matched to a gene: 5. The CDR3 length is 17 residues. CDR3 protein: CASSLSLAGVWTDTQYF. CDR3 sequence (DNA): TGTGCCAGCAGTTTATCACTAGCGGGAGTCTGGACAGATACGCAGTATTTT.

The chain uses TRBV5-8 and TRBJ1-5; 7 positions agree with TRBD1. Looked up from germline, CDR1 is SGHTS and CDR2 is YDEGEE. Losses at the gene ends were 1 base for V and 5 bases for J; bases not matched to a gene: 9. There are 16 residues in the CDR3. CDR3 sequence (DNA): TGTGCCAGCAGCTTGAACCGACAGGGCGGGGATCAGCCCCAGCATTTT. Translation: CASSLNRQGGDQPQHF.

The CDR3 sequence is CASSQVAGIYNEQFF. DNA of the CDR3: TGTGCCAGCAGCCAAGTGGCAGGAATTTACAATGAGCAGTTCTTC. The rearrangement links TRBV4-2 to TRBJ2-1; D ambiguous. V lost 1 base, J lost 4 bases, and 11 bases lay in between. This CDR3 is built from 15 residues. Germline V lookup: CDR1 LGHNA, CDR2 YNFKEQ.

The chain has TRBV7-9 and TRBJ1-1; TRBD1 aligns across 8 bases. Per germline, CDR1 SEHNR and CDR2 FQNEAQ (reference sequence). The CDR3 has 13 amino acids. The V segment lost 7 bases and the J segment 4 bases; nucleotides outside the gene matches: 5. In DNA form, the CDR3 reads TGTGCCAGCACGGACAGGGAGGGCACTGAAGCTTTCTTT. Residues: CASTDREGTEAFF.

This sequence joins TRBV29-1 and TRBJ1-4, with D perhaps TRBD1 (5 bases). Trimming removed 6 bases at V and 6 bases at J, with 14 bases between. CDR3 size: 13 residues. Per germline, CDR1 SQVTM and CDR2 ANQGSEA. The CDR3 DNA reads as TGCAGCGTCGCACAGGCTGGAGATGAAAAACTGTTTTTT. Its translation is CSVAQAGDEKLFF.

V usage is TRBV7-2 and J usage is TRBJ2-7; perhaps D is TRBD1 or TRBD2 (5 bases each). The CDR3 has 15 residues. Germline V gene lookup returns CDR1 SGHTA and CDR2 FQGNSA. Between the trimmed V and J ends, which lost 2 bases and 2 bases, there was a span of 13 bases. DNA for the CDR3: TGTGCCAGCAGCTTAAATAGGGACGTAGCCTACGAGCAGTACTTC. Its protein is CASSLNRDVAYEQYF.

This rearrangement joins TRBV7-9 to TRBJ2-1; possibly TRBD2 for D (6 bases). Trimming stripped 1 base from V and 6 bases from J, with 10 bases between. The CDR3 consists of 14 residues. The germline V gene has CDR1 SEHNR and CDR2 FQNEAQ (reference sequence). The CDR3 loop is CASSLGGLLNEQFF. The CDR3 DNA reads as TGTGCCAGCAGCTTAGGGGGACTGCTCAATGAGCAGTTCTTC.

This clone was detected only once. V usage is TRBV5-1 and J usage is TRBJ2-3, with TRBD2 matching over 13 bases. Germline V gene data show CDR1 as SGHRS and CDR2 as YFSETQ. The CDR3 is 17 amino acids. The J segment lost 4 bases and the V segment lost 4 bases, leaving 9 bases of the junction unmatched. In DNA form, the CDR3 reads TGCGCCAGCAGCCCCGGACTAGCGGGAGTATTAGCAGATACGCAGTATTTT. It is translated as CASSPGLAGVLADTQYF.

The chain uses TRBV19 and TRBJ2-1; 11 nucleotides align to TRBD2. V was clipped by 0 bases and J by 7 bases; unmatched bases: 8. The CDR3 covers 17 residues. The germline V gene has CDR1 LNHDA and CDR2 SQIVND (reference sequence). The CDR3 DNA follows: TGTGCCAGTAGTATAGATTCGTGGCTAGCGGGAGGTAATGAGCAGTTCTTC. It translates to CASSIDSWLAGGNEQFF.

CDR3 region: CASSLGDRRGYEQYF. CDR3 sequence (DNA): TGCGCCAGCAGCTTGGGGGACCGGCGAGGCTACGAGCAGTACTTC. This chain connects TRBV5-1 to TRBJ2-7; perhaps D is TRBD1 or TRBD2 (5 bases each). The germline V gene has CDR1 SGHRS and CDR2 YFSETQ. V was trimmed by 0 bases and J by 3 bases, leaving 13 bases between them. The CDR3 runs to 15 residues.

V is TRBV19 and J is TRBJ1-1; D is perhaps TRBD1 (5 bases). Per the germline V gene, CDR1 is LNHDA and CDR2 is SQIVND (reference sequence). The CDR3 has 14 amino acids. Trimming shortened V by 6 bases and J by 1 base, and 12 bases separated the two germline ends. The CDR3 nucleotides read TGTGCCAGTAGCTGGGACTATGGGAACACTGAAGCTTTCTTT. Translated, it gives CASSWDYGNTEAFF.

The CDR3 bases are TGCAGTGCTGGCAGCGGGGTCGAGCAGTACTTC. Protein product: CSAGSGVEQYF. The chain joins TRBV20-1 to TRBJ2-7, with 7 bases lining up with TRBD2. CDR1 DFQATT and CDR2 SNEGSKA come from the germline V gene (reference sequence). The CDR3 is made up of 11 amino acids. The V segment lost 5 bases and the J segment 6 bases; nucleotides outside the gene matches: 4.

The chain's CDR3 is CASSPQGQSNTEAFF. CDR3 nucleotides: TGTGCCAGCAGCCCCCAGGGCCAGTCGAACACTGAAGCTTTCTTT. The chain joins TRBV9 to TRBJ1-1, with D possibly being TRBD1 (5 bases). Trimming left V 4 bases short and J 1 base short, with 14 bases between. Germline assignment: CDR1 SGDLS and CDR2 YYNGEE. The CDR3 covers 15 residues.

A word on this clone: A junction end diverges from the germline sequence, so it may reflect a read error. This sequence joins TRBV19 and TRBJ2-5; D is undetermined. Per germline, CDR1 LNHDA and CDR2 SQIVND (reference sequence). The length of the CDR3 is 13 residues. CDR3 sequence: CASSMIRQGTQYF. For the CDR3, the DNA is TGTGCCAGTAGTATGATCCGTCAAGGGACCCAGTACTTC.

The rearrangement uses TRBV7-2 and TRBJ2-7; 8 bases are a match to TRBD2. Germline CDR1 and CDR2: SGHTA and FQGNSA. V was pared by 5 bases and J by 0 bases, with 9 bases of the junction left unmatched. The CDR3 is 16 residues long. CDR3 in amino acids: CASSPVGGRSSYEQYF. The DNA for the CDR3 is TGTGCCAGCAGCCCCGTGGGCGGGAGGAGCTCCTACGAGCAGTACTTC.

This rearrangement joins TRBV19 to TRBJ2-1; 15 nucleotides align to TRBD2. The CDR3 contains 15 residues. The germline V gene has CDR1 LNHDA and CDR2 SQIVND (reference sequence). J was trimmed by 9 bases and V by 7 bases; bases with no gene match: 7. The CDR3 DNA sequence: TGTGCCAGTATAGGGACTAGCGGGAGGTCTCGTGAGCAGTTCTTC. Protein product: CASIGTSGRSREQFF.

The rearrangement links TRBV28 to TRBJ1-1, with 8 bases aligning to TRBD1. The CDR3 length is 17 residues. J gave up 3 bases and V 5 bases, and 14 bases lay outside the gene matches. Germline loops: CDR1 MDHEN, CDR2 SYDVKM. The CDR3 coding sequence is TGTGCCAGCAGTCCCTCGACAGGGGTTATGGTAGACACTGAAGCTTTCTTT. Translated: CASSPSTGVMVDTEAFF.

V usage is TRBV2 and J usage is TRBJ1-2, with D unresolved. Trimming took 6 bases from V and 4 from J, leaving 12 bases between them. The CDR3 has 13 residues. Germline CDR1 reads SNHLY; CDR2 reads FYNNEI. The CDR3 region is CASSRTVIYGYTF. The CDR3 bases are TGTGCCAGCAGCCGAACAGTTATCTATGGCTACACCTTC. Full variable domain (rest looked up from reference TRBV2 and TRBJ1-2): EPEVTQTPSHQVTQMGQEVILRCVPISNHLYFYWYRQILGQKVEFLVSFYNNEISEKSEIFDDQFSVERPDGSNFTLKIRSTKLEDSAMYFCASSRTVIYGYTFGSGTRLTVV.

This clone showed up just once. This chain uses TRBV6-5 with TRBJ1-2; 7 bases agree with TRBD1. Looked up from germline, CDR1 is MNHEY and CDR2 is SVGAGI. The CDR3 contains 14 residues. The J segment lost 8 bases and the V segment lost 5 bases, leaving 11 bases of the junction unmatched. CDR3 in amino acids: CASSQVTDREGYTF. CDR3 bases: TGTGCCAGCAGTCAAGTGACTGACAGGGAGGGCTACACCTTC.

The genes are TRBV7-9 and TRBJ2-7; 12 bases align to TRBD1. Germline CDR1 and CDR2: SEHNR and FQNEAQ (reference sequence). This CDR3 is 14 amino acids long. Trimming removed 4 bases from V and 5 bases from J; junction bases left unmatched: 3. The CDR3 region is CASSSGTGGDEQYF. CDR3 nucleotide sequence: TGTGCCAGCAGCTCCGGGACAGGGGGCGACGAGCAGTACTTC.